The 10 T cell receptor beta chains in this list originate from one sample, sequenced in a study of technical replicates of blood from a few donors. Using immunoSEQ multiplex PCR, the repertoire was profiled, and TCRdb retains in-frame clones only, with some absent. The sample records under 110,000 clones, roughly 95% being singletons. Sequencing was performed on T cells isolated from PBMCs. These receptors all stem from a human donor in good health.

The CDR3 loop reads CASSYSTVYTGELFF. CDR3 in DNA: TGTGCCAGCAGTTACTCGACTGTTTACACCGGGGAGCTGTTTTTT. This chain links TRBV6-5 with TRBJ2-2; D is ambiguous. The germline V gene has CDR1 MNHEY and CDR2 SVGAGI. The CDR3 consists of 15 residues. Deletions cut 0 bases from V and 3 bases from J, with 8 bases between.

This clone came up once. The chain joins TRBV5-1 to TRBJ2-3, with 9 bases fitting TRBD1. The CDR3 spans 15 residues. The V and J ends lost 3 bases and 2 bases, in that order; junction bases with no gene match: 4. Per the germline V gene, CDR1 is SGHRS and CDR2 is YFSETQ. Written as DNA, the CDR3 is TGCGCCAGCAGCTACCGGGACAGGGACACAGATACGCAGTATTTT. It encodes CASSYRDRDTDTQYF.

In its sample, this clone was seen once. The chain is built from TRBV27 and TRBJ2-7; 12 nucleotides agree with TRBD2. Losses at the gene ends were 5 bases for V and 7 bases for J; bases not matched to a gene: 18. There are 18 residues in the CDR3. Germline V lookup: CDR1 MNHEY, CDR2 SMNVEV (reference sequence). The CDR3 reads CASSLFFATSGSLLEQYF. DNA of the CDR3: TGTGCCAGCAGTCTGTTCTTCGCGACTAGCGGGAGTCTATTGGAGCAGTACTTC.

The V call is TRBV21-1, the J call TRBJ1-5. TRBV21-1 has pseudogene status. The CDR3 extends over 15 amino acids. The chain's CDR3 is CASSKDCLPNQPQHF. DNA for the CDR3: TGTGCCAGCAGCAAGGACTGCCTCCCCAATCAGCCCCAGCATTTT.

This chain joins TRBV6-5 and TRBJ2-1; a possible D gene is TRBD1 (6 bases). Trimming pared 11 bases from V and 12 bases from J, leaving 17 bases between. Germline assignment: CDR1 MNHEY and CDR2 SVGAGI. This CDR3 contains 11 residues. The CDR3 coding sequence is TGTGCCTCAAAAAGCGTAGGGGGGCAGTTCTTC. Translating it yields CASKSVGGQFF.

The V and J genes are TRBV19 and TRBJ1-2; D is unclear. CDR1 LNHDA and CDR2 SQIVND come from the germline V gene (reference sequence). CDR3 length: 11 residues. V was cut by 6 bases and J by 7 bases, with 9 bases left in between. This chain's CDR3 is CASRVASGYTF. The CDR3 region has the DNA TGTGCCAGTAGGGTAGCCAGTGGCTACACCTTC. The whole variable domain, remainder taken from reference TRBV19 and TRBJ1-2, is DGGITQSPKYLFRKEGQNVTLSCEQNLNHDAMYWYRQDPGQGLRLIYYSQIVNDFQKGDIAEGYSVSREKKESFPLTVTSAQKNPTAFYLCASRVASGYTFGSGTRLTVV.

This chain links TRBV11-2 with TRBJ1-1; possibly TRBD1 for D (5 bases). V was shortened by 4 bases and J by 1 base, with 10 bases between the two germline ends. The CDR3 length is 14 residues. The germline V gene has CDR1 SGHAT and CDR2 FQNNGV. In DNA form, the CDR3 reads TGTGCCAGCAGCTCACGAACAGGGAACACTGAAGCTTTCTTT. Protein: CASSSRTGNTEAFF.

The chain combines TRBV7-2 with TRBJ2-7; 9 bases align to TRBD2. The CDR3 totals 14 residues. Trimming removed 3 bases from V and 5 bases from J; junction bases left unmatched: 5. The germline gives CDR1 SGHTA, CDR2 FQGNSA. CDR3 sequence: CASSFRTSEHEQYF. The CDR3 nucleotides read TGTGCCAGCAGCTTCCGGACTAGCGAACACGAGCAGTACTTC.

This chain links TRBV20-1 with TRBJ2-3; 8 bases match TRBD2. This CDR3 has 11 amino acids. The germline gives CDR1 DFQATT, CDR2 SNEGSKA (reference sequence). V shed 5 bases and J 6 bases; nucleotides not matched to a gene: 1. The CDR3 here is CSAGLADTQYF. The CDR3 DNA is TGCAGTGCTGGACTAGCTGATACGCAGTATTTT.

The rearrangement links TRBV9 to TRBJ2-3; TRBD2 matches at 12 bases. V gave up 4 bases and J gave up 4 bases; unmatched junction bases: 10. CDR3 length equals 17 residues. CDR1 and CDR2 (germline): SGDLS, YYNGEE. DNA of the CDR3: TGTGCCAGCAGCCCTAGGACTAGCGGGATAGCGGCAGATACGCAGTATTTT. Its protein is CASSPRTSGIAADTQYF.